The sample holds a few counts of the clone carrying this TCR beta chain. The entry originates in a study of shared T cell receptors in the human thymus. Profiling relied on immunoSEQ multiplex PCR, and the TCRdb table lists in-frame clones only, not all of them. The sample gives hundreds of thousands of clones, roughly 86% of which show up once; 0.0094% is in the top ten. This CDR3 has 17 residues. J was trimmed by 0 bases and V by 3 bases; bases with no gene match: 10. Germline lookup yields CDR1 PRHDT and CDR2 FYEKMQ (reference sequence). The same sample was also studied in work on human thymus T cells. That paper adds: Thymic and blood repertoires showed apparently biased V and J gene usage.

Sequencing was carried out using thymocytes. The receptor's source is a boy in the first two years of life with a congenital heart defect. The chain employs TRBV13 and TRBJ1-1; 7 nucleotides match TRBD1. CDR3 loop: CASSFATGSGMNTEAFF. The CDR3 coding sequence is TGTGCCAGCAGCTTTGCGACAGGGTCGGGGATGAACACTGAAGCTTTCTTT.